This T cell receptor (beta chain) appears in the sequencing data of a study of blood T cell dynamics during melanoma immunotherapy. Study-level points and caveats: Whether repertoire-driving clones were melanoma-specific could not be determined.

Sample time point: week 3, after first cycle of checkpoint inhibitor. No patient had earlier systemic cancer treatment, concurrent immunosuppressants, or another active cancer. Each bulk PBMC sample had around 380 ng DNA loaded. Method: immunoSEQ multiplex PCR; TCRdb's copy keeps in-frame clones and lacks some. The repertoire holds 10,000 to 13,000 clones, about nine tenths seen once, with about 6.9% in the top ten. Looked up from germline, CDR1 is SGHTA and CDR2 is FQGNSA. The length of the CDR3 is 15 residues. Trimming cost V 0 bases and J 4 bases; bases outside gene matches: 3. The count of this clone is one. Its specificity is unknown.

The clonotype was recovered from a human donor with melanoma. The sample here was blood, taken from a patient treated with checkpoint blockade. The chain joins TRBV7-2 to TRBJ2-5, with 9 bases aligning to TRBD1. CDR3 residues: CASSLARQGGETQYF. CDR3 in DNA: TGTGCCAGCAGCTTAGCGAGACAGGGGGGAGAGACCCAGTACTTC.